This record covers a single T cell receptor (beta chain). With 2 bases clipped from V and 6 bases from J, the junction kept 6 bases outside the gene matches. CDR1 and CDR2 from the germline V gene are LNHDA and SQIVND (reference sequence). The length of the CDR3 is 15 residues. Some clones are missing from TCRdb's copy, which holds only in-frame ones; the method was immunoSEQ multiplex PCR. The sample includes about 50,000 clones, 84% of them seen just once. The sample is drawn from a study of blood T cell repertoires in COVID-19. On the study more broadly: PBMCs, B-cell-depleted T cells, or T cells were the source of the cDNA or gDNA that made up the material.

Sequencing was performed on peripheral blood. The chain employs TRBV19 and TRBJ1-5, with TRBD1 identical over 8 bases. This TCR came from a human donor in a cohort sampled during active COVID-19. The CDR3 loop is CASSIRQGASQPQHF. CDR3 nucleotide sequence: TGTGCCAGTAGTATAAGGCAGGGGGCAAGTCAGCCCCAGCATTTT.